A single sample gave rise to the 21 T cell receptor beta chains below, sequenced in a study of cytomegalovirus exposure and HLA in healthy donors. The protocol was immunoSEQ multiplex PCR, while the TCRdb copy is restricted to in-frame clones and leaves out a portion. The sample has over 200,000 clones; over 65% are singletons. The sequencing sample was made of PBMCs. These receptors all stem from a woman under 30 in good health and CMV-seronegative.

The chain couples TRBV5-1 to TRBJ2-1, with 12 bases fitting TRBD2. The germline V gene encodes CDR1 SGHRS and CDR2 YFSETQ. V lost 4 bases and J lost 6; bases outside the gene matches: 8. The length of the CDR3 is 16 residues. In nucleotides, the CDR3 is TGCGCCAGCAGCCCTGAGCGACTAGCGGGAGTCAATGAGCAGTTCTTC. This gives the protein CASSPERLAGVNEQFF.

V gene TRBV2 combines with J gene TRBJ2-7; D is ambiguous. Germline V gene sequence: CDR1 SNHLY, CDR2 FYNNEI. Trimming removed 4 bases at V and 5 bases at J, with 12 bases between. This CDR3 has 13 residues. The CDR3 here is CASSAARPHEQYF. CDR3 nucleotides: TGTGCCAGCAGTGCGGCGAGACCCCACGAGCAGTACTTC. The full variable domain, in which reference TRBV2 and TRBJ2-7 provide the parts outside the CDR3, is EPEVTQTPSHQVTQMGQEVILRCVPISNHLYFYWYRQILGQKVEFLVSFYNNEISEKSEIFDDQFSVERPDGSNFTLKIRSTKLEDSAMYFCASSAARPHEQYFGPGTRLTVT.

The rearrangement links TRBV4-2 to TRBJ2-7; 7 bases match TRBD2. This CDR3 spans 14 amino acids. V shed 4 bases and J 3 bases; nucleotides not matched to a gene: 6. Germline values: CDR1 LGHNA, CDR2 YNFKEQ. The chain's CDR3 is CASSPTAGIYEQYF. The CDR3 DNA is TGTGCCAGCAGCCCAACAGCGGGGATCTACGAGCAGTACTTC.

The J gene is TRBJ1-5, the V gene TRBV5-1; D gene unclear. CDR3 length equals 14 residues. V was cut by 0 bases and J by 2 bases, with 6 bases left in between. Germline CDR1 SGHRS, CDR2 YFSETQ. CDR3 bases: TGCGCCAGCAGCTTGGGCTCTGGCAATCAGCCCCAGCATTTT. Translation: CASSLGSGNQPQHF.

The DNA of the CDR3 is TGCAGCGTGGGGGATGGGCGAGGAAACACCATATATTTT. Translating gives CSVGDGRGNTIYF. V gene TRBV29-1 combines with J gene TRBJ1-3; possibly TRBD1 for D (5 bases). V was trimmed by 6 bases and J by 4 bases, leaving 13 bases between them. CDR3 length: 13 residues. Germline assignment: CDR1 SQVTM and CDR2 ANQGSEA.

The rearrangement uses TRBV10-1 and TRBJ2-7, with D tentatively TRBD1 (5 bases). CDR3 size: 14 residues. The V end was cut by 4 bases, the J end by 0 bases, with 10 bases between. Germline V gene data show CDR1 as WNHNN and CDR2 as SYGVQD (reference sequence). CDR3 sequence reads: CASSAHDSSYEQYF. As DNA, the CDR3 is TGCGCCAGCAGTGCACACGACAGCTCCTACGAGCAGTACTTC.

The chain employs TRBV30 and TRBJ1-3, with D possibly matching TRBD1 (5 bases). This CDR3 region has 13 residues. Germline V CDR1 and CDR2: GTSNPN, SVGIG (reference sequence). The CDR3 spells CAREGVSGNTIYF. The CDR3 coding sequence is TGTGCAAGGGAAGGGGTCTCTGGAAACACCATATATTTT.

The V call is TRBV29-1, the J call TRBJ1-5; TRBD1 matches 7 bases. The length of the CDR3 is 14 residues. From germline, CDR1 is SQVTM and CDR2 ANQGSEA. Germline trimming cut 7 bases from V and 5 bases from J; bases unmatched to any gene: 11. CDR3 nucleotides: TGCAGCGCCCGAGGGGGGCAGGGGGATCAGCCCCAGCATTTT. Amino acids: CSARGGQGDQPQHF.

V and J are TRBV2 and TRBJ2-1, with D tentatively TRBD2 (6 bases). CDR1 SNHLY and CDR2 FYNNEI come from the germline V gene. The CDR3 covers 13 residues. Trimming pared 3 bases from V and 12 bases from J, leaving 15 bases between. The CDR3 reads CASSDGQGGGQFF. The DNA of the CDR3 is TGTGCCAGCAGTGATGGGCAGGGAGGCGGGCAGTTCTTC.

Of note for this clone: A junction end diverges from the germline sequence, so it may reflect a read error. The rearrangement links TRBV20-1 to TRBJ2-4; D gene uncertain. The CDR3 loop spans 11 amino acids. Germline lookup yields CDR1 DFQATT and CDR2 SNEGSKA (reference sequence). The CDR3 bases are TGCAGTGTACCCTCCAAGAACATTCAGTACTTC. It codes for CSVPSKNIQYF.

The chain has TRBV5-1 and TRBJ1-2; TRBD1 agrees at 7 bases. The CDR3 covers 13 residues. V lost 4 bases, J lost 8 bases, and 8 bases stayed unmatched. Germline CDR1 reads SGHRS; CDR2 reads YFSETQ. The CDR3: CASSPQGLEGYTF. CDR3 coding DNA: TGCGCCAGCAGCCCACAGGGGTTGGAGGGCTACACCTTC.

The chain uses TRBV7-2 and TRBJ2-7, with D unclear. Germline V CDR1 and CDR2: SGHTA, FQGNSA. This CDR3 has 13 amino acids. Trimming took 5 bases from V and 4 from J, leaving 12 bases between them. CDR3: CASSTTGLYEQYF. CDR3 bases: TGTGCCAGCAGCACCACCGGGCTATACGAGCAGTACTTC. The entire variable domain, with the rest obtained from reference TRBV7-2 and TRBJ2-7, is as follows: GAGVSQSPSNKVTEKGKDVELRCDPISGHTALYWYRQSLGQGLEFLIYFQGNSAPDKSGLPSDRFSAERTGGSVSTLTIQRTQQEDSAVYLCASSTTGLYEQYFGPGTRLTVT.

V usage is TRBV2 and J usage is TRBJ2-3; unclear D gene. This CDR3 region has 14 residues. V was pared by 3 bases and J by 2 bases, with 9 bases between. Germline loops: CDR1 SNHLY, CDR2 FYNNEI. CDR3 DNA: TGTGCCAGCAGTGAGGGCTTCGCCACAGATACGCAGTATTTT. It yields the protein CASSEGFATDTQYF.

The chain recombines TRBV7-3 with TRBJ1-1; unclear D gene. There are 13 residues in the CDR3. Germline V gives CDR1 SGHTA, CDR2 FQGTGA. Trimming shortened V by 1 base and J by 5 bases, and 8 bases separated the two germline ends. The CDR3 coding sequence is TGTGCCAGCAGCTTAAGTGAGTGGACTGAAGCTTTCTTT. It encodes CASSLSEWTEAFF.

The chain links TRBV4-1 to TRBJ2-3; no clear D. Trimming removed 2 bases from V and 0 bases from J, with 6 bases in between. The CDR3 contains 14 residues. Germline V lookup: CDR1 MGHRA, CDR2 YSYEKL. CDR3 sequence: CASSQTLSTDTQYF. CDR3 coding DNA: TGCGCCAGCAGCCAAACACTTAGCACAGATACGCAGTATTTT.

The genes are TRBV5-8 and TRBJ2-7, with 10 bases fitting TRBD1. CDR3 length equals 13 residues. Germline CDR1 and CDR2: SGHTS and YDEGEE. V was pared by 4 bases and J by 4 bases, with 2 bases of the junction left unmatched. The CDR3 spells CASSRGQGYEQYF. The DNA for the CDR3 is TGTGCCAGCAGCAGGGGACAGGGGTACGAGCAGTACTTC. Drawing the rest from reference TRBV5-8 and TRBJ2-7, the complete variable domain is EAGVTQSPTHLIKTRGQQATLRCSPISGHTSVYWYQQALGLGLQFLLWYDEGEERNRGNFPPRFSGRQFPNYSSELNVNALELEDSALYLCASSRGQGYEQYFGPGTRLTVT.

The V gene is TRBV5-1, the J gene TRBJ1-2; a possible D gene is TRBD1 (5 bases). Looked up from germline, CDR1 is SGHRS and CDR2 is YFSETQ. This CDR3 is built from 13 residues. Deletions cut 4 bases from V and 4 bases from J, with 11 bases between. CDR3 residues: CASSVGALYGYTF. CDR3 coding DNA: TGCGCCAGCAGCGTCGGGGCGCTCTATGGCTACACCTTC.

This chain links TRBV15 with TRBJ2-3; TRBD1 matches 9 bases. Germline V lookup: CDR1 LNHNV, CDR2 YYDKDF (reference sequence). The CDR3 has 14 amino acids. V lost 7 bases to trimming and J lost 6 bases; unmatched junction nucleotides: 8. The CDR3: CATTVGQGADTQYF. The CDR3 region has the DNA TGTGCCACCACCGTGGGACAGGGAGCCGATACGCAGTATTTT.

The J gene is TRBJ1-1, the V gene TRBV5-1; maybe TRBD1 (5 bases). The germline gives CDR1 SGHRS, CDR2 YFSETQ. CDR3 length: 17 amino acids. The ends were cut back, 0 bases at V and 1 base at J, with 16 bases in the middle. The CDR3 region has the DNA TGCGCCAGCAGCTTGGACCGGCAGGGACTCGGGAACACTGAAGCTTTCTTT. Protein sequence: CASSLDRQGLGNTEAFF.

The chain carries TRBV28 and TRBJ2-7, with unresolved D. This CDR3 region has 11 residues. Trimming took off 4 bases at V and 5 bases at J, with 6 bases between the two ends. CDR1 and CDR2 from the germline V gene are MDHEN and SYDVKM. The CDR3 loop reads CASSSLHEQYF. As DNA, the CDR3 is TGTGCCAGCAGTTCACTCCACGAGCAGTACTTC.

This clone came up once. The chain has TRBV30 and TRBJ1-1, with a possible D match to TRBD1 (5 bases). The CDR3 has 14 amino acids. The ends were cut back, 4 bases at V and 1 base at J, with 13 bases in the middle. From germline, CDR1 is GTSNPN and CDR2 SVGIG (reference sequence). DNA of the CDR3: TGTGCCTGGACTCTAGGACATGGGAACACTGAAGCTTTCTTT. Encoded protein: CAWTLGHGNTEAFF.